The clone carrying this T cell receptor (beta chain) was recorded only once. Under the authors' procedure: Estimates of nucleated cell counts were drawn from the amplification of reference gene primers. The repertoire was sequenced with immunoSEQ multiplex PCR; TCRdb's copy has only in-frame clones and lacks some. V, J and clone size were drawn from that table, and D and trimming were deduced from the DNA. Among approximately 450,000 clones, over 75% were seen once, and the ten largest hold 1.1%. This entry is derived from a study of blood T cell repertoires in COVID-19. This receptor was taken from a man under 40 who had recovered from COVID-19. What was sequenced was PBMCs or T cells enriched from blood (not recorded which).

CDR3 nucleotides: TGCAGCGTTGAAGGATCGGGGTTCAGGTGCCTCTATGGCTACACCTTC. Translation gives CSVEGSGFRCLYGYTF. This chain uses TRBV29-1 with TRBJ1-2; D call uncertain. The CDR3 totals 16 residues. The germline CDR1 and CDR2 sequences are SQVTM and ANQGSEA. The V end was cut by 1 base, the J end by 4 bases, with 19 bases between.